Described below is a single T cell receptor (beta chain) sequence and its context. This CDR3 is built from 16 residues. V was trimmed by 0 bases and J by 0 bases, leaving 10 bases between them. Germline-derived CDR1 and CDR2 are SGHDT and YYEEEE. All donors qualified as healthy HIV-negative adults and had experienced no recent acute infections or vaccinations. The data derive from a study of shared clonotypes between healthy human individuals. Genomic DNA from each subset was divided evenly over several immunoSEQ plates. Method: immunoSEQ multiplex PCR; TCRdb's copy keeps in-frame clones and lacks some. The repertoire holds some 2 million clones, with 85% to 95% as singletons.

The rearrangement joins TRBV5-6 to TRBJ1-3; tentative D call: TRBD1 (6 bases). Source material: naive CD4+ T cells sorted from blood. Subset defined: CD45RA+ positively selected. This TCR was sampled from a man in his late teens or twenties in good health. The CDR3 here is CASSLGQAISGNTIYF. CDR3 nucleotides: TGTGCCAGCAGCTTGGGACAGGCGATCTCTGGAAACACCATATATTTT.